This is a list of T cell receptor beta chains from one sample in a study of blood T cell repertoires in COVID-19. Assay: immunoSEQ multiplex PCR; the TCRdb copy retains only in-frame clones and omits some. The sample shows around 280,000 clones, more than 70% of them seen only once. Sequenced sample: peripheral blood. These receptors came from a woman aged 25 to 45 with COVID-19, enrolled during active disease. CDR3s include the opening cysteine and the closing phenylalanine or tryptophan. A D gene is named only where the DNA matches it firmly. Size is omitted from some rows. Given values are once, few, many or a class for expanded clones.

>TRBV6-5|few|TRBJ2-7|NA
TGTGCCAGCAGTTCATCGGCGGGGGCCTCCTACGAGCAGTACTTC
CASSSSAGASYEQYF
>TRBV27|NA|TRBJ2-7|TRBD2
TGTGCCAGCAGTCAACCCTGGGCTAGCGGGGGCTCCTACGAGCAGTACTTC
CASSQPWASGGSYEQYF
>TRBV4-3|NA|TRBJ1-2|TRBD1
TGCGCCAGCAGCCAAGATCGCACAGGGGGCGGTGGCTACACCTTC
CASSQDRTGGGGYTF
>TRBV5-4|NA|TRBJ1-1|NA
TGTGCCAGCAGCTCGGAGTGGGGCGACGACACTGAAGCTTTCTTT
CASSSEWGDDTEAFF
>TRBV5-1|NA|TRBJ2-1|TRBD2
TGCGCCAGCAGCCGGGAGGGACACAATGAGCAGTTCTTC
CASSREGHNEQFF
>TRBV30|NA|TRBJ2-5|TRBD2
TGTGCCTGGACTAGCGGGCACCAAGAGACCCAGTACTTC
CAWTSGHQETQYF
>TRBV7-9|NA|TRBJ2-7|TRBD1
TGTGCCAGCAGCCAGGACAGGACAACCTACGAGCAGTACTTC
CASSQDRTTYEQYF
>TRBV30|NA|TRBJ2-3|TRBD2
TGTGCCTGGAGCCCTCAACTAGCGGGAGGGCCGGTAGATACGCAGTATTTT
CAWSPQLAGGPVDTQYF
>TRBV19|NA|TRBJ2-7|TRBD1
TGTGCCAGTAGTACACCGGGACAGAGACCCTACGAGCAGTACTTC
CASSTPGQRPYEQYF
>TRBV6-5|NA|TRBJ1-2|TRBD1
TGTGCCAGCAGTTACGGGGACAGGAACTATGGCTACACCTTC
CASSYGDRNYGYTF
>TRBV7-3|NA|TRBJ1-2|TRBD1
TGTGCCAGCAGCTTAACGGCAGGGGGCAACGCTTATGGCTACACCTTC
CASSLTAGGNAYGYTF
>TRBV30|NA|TRBJ1-1|TRBD1
TGTGCCTGGAGTCTTCTTCTTCCCGGGACAGCGAACACTGAAGCTTTCTTT
CAWSLLLPGTANTEAFF
>TRBV6-5|NA|TRBJ1-5|NA
TGTGCCAGCAGTCGGGTTGGGGGGGATCAGCCCCAGCATTTT
CASSRVGGDQPQHF
>TRBV7-9|NA|TRBJ1-3|TRBD1
TGTGCCAGCAGCCCGACAGGGGCTGGCGGAAACACCATATATTTT
CASSPTGAGGNTIYF
>TRBV7-9|once|TRBJ1-1|TRBD1
TGTGCCAGCAGCCCCCAGGGGGCCCTGAACACTGAAGCTTTCTTT
CASSPQGALNTEAFF
>TRBV5-1|NA|TRBJ1-1|NA
TGCGCCAGCAGCTGGTCAGGGGCTGGGGACACTGAAGCTTTCTTT
CASSWSGAGDTEAFF
>TRBV14|NA|TRBJ1-2|NA
TGTGCCAGCAGCCAAGATTTAGGGGCCTATGGCTACACCTTC
CASSQDLGAYGYTF